These 9 T cell receptor beta chains came from one sample sequenced in a study of OX40 agonist ivuxolimab in advanced cancers. Repertoires were generated with immunoSEQ multiplex PCR, while TCRdb's copy carries only in-frame clones and drops some. The sample records around 100,000 clones, 91% being singletons. The sample consisted of CD4+ or CD8+ T cells sorted from blood, taken in a trial of the OX40 agonist ivuxolimab. Every receptor here comes from an adult with an advanced solid tumor such as melanoma, head and neck, liver or kidney cancer.

The chain has TRBV5-1 and TRBJ1-1; D remains unclear. This CDR3 has 15 residues. The germline V gene encodes CDR1 SGHRS and CDR2 YFSETQ. Trimming shortened V by 4 bases and J by 1 base, and 14 bases separated the two germline ends. CDR3 in amino acids: CASSDGPLGNTEAFF. CDR3 nucleotides: TGCGCCAGCAGCGACGGACCCCTAGGGAACACTGAAGCTTTCTTT. Filled out from reference TRBV5-1 and TRBJ1-1, the complete variable domain reads KAGVTQTPRYLIKTRGQQVTLSCSPISGHRSVSWYQQTPGQGLQFLFEYFSETQRNKGNFPGRFSGRQFSNSRSEMNVSTLELGDSALYLCASSDGPLGNTEAFFGQGTRLTVV.

The genes are TRBV11-2 and TRBJ2-4, with D hard to call. Looked up from germline, CDR1 is SGHAT and CDR2 is FQNNGV. The CDR3 runs 16 residues. V gave up 1 base and J gave up 0 bases, with 10 bases separating them. The CDR3 loop reads CASSLAYSPAKNIQYF. CDR3 DNA sequence: TGTGCCAGCAGCTTAGCATACAGCCCAGCCAAAAACATTCAGTACTTC. Combining the CDR3 with reference TRBV11-2 and TRBJ2-4 gives the whole variable domain EAGVAQSPRYKIIEKRQSVAFWCNPISGHATLYWYQQILGQGPKLLIQFQNNGVVDDSQLPKDRFSAERLKGVDSTLKIQPAKLEDSAVYLCASSLAYSPAKNIQYFGAGTRLSVL.

The CDR3 DNA reads as TGTGCCAGCAGCTTAAGGAAGGGTTCTATCAATGAGCAGTTCTTC. Translation gives CASSLRKGSINEQFF. V and J are TRBV7-2 and TRBJ2-1, with no clear D. Germline V gives CDR1 SGHTA, CDR2 FQGNSA. The CDR3 extends over 15 amino acids. V was trimmed by 2 bases and J by 6 bases, leaving 14 bases between them.

The chain employs TRBV2 and TRBJ1-4; 8 nucleotides line up with TRBD1. CDR1 and CDR2 (germline): SNHLY, FYNNEI. The length of the CDR3 is 14 residues. Trimming took 1 base from V and 8 from J; bases not matched to a gene: 3. CDR3 residues: CASSEGQGTEKLFF. In DNA, the CDR3 is TGTGCCAGCAGTGAAGGACAGGGGACCGAAAAACTGTTTTTT.

The chain joins TRBV14 to TRBJ2-7, with D hard to call. V was cut by 3 bases and J by 3 bases, with 9 bases left in between. The V gene's germline CDR1 is SGHDN and CDR2 FVKESK. The CDR3 is made up of 13 amino acids. CDR3 nucleotide sequence: TGTGCCAGCAGCCACAACCCCGGCTACGAGCAGTACTTC. Amino acid sequence: CASSHNPGYEQYF.

The chain combines TRBV29-1 with TRBJ1-1; 8 nucleotides align to TRBD1. Unmatched junction bases numbered 17, after V lost 6 bases and J lost 5 bases. This CDR3 region has 16 residues. Germline loops: CDR1 SQVTM, CDR2 ANQGSEA. The CDR3 here is CSVVSAGGSGVTEAFF. CDR3 nucleotides: TGCAGCGTCGTGAGCGCAGGGGGCAGCGGGGTTACTGAAGCTTTCTTT.

This clone was picked up a small number of times. This chain connects TRBV19 to TRBJ1-2; D gene uncertain. Trimming stripped 4 bases from V and 8 bases from J, with 20 bases between. There are 15 residues in the CDR3. Germline V CDR1 and CDR2: LNHDA, SQIVND (reference sequence). CDR3 amino acids: CASSTFSRNSQGYTF. CDR3 DNA: TGTGCCAGTAGTACCTTCTCCAGGAACAGTCAGGGCTACACCTTC.

The chain carries TRBV6-5 and TRBJ1-5; D gene ambiguous. The CDR3 spans 13 residues. The V and J ends lost 2 bases and 9 bases respectively, with 11 bases between them. Germline CDR1 is MNHEY and CDR2 is SVGAGI. The CDR3 DNA is TGTGCCAGCAGTTACGAGGCCATGGGGCCCCAGCATTTT. The encoded protein is CASSYEAMGPQHF.

The J gene is TRBJ2-4, the V gene TRBV7-9, with TRBD1 as a possible D gene (5 bases). The CDR3 has 19 residues. V lost 5 bases and J lost 1, with 24 bases in between. CDR1 and CDR2 (germline): SEHNR, FQNEAQ (reference sequence). The CDR3: CASSRKTEQLPRAKNIQYF. As DNA, the CDR3 is TGTGCCAGCAGCCGGAAGACAGAGCAACTACCTAGGGCCAAAAACATTCAGTACTTC.